One and the same sample provided the 5 T cell receptor beta chains below, sequenced in a study of blood T cells in healthy people across ages. Combining a sample-barcoded 5' primer with a J-beta primer mix, a second PCR ran for roughly 7 to 12 cycles. TCRdb reanalysed the 5' RACE reads using MiXCR and keeps one entry per CDR3 protein. Of over 1.5 million distinct CDR3 sequences in the sample, around half were seen once. Input material: blood. These receptors were obtained from a woman between 35 and 50 years old in good health.

This clonotype was detected only a few times. The chain is built from TRBV20-1 and TRBJ2-3; TRBD2 matches 10 bases. The V gene's germline CDR1 is DFQATT and CDR2 SNEGSKA (reference sequence). The V and J ends lost 0 bases and 5 bases, in that order; junction bases with no gene match: 5. CDR3 size: 15 residues. The CDR3 region has the DNA TGCAGTGCTAGAGAAACTATAGCGGGGGGAGATACGCAGTATTTT. This encodes CSARETIAGGDTQYF.

This chain uses TRBV5-6 with TRBJ1-1, with TRBD1 matching over 9 bases. CDR3 length: 15 residues. V dropped 3 bases and J dropped 8; count of bases not matched to a gene: 11. Germline CDR1 reads SGHDT; CDR2 reads YYEEEE. The CDR3 sequence: CASSWGDRAVGEAFF. The CDR3 region has the DNA TGTGCCAGCAGCTGGGGGGACAGGGCCGTGGGGGAAGCTTTCTTT.

This chain connects TRBV20-1 to TRBJ2-3; 7 nucleotides agree with TRBD2. Germline CDR1 reads DFQATT; CDR2 reads SNEGSKA (reference sequence). The V segment lost 3 bases and the J segment 8 bases; nucleotides outside the gene matches: 5. This CDR3 is 12 amino acids long. CDR3 loop: CSASPGGGTQYF. The CDR3 DNA follows: TGCAGTGCTAGCCCGGGGGGAGGTACGCAGTATTTT.

This clonotype showed up just a few times. V gene TRBV29-1 combines with J gene TRBJ2-3; D gene unclear. This CDR3 has 13 amino acids. Trimming pared 7 bases from V and 5 bases from J, leaving 16 bases between. From germline, CDR1 is SQVTM and CDR2 ANQGSEA. CDR3 DNA sequence: TGCAGCGGTGAGGAATCGGGTTTAGATACGCAGTATTTT. Its translation is CSGEESGLDTQYF.

The CDR3 sequence: CASSSPRRGYNEQFF. The CDR3 DNA reads as TGCGCCAGCAGTAGTCCTCGACGGGGGTACAATGAGCAGTTCTTC. This chain links TRBV10-1 with TRBJ2-1; D may be TRBD2 (6 bases). Trimming shortened V by 5 bases and J by 4 bases, and 15 bases separated the two germline ends. This CDR3 is built from 15 residues. Germline V gives CDR1 WNHNN, CDR2 SYGVQD (reference sequence).